The next 29 T cell receptor beta chains were all read from a single sample in a study of blood T cell repertoires in COVID-19. TCRdb's copy holds only in-frame clones and misses some; the assay was immunoSEQ multiplex PCR. The table has under 250,000 clones, about 85% seen once; the top ten hold roughly 1.9%. The sequenced sample was peripheral blood. The receptors stem from a man aged 30 to 45 who had recovered from COVID-19.

The chain combines TRBV28 with TRBJ2-2; tentatively, D is TRBD2 (5 bases). Trimming removed 5 bases from V and 4 bases from J, with 14 bases in between. The germline CDR1 and CDR2 sequences are MDHEN and SYDVKM. The CDR3 is made up of 15 amino acids. CDR3 loop: CASSPRTFTTGELFF. CDR3 nucleotides: TGTGCCAGCAGTCCTCGGACTTTTACCACCGGGGAGCTGTTTTTT.

J is TRBJ1-1 and V is TRBV5-4; the D gene is possibly TRBD1 (5 bases). Looked up from germline, CDR1 is SGHNT and CDR2 is YYREEE (reference sequence). V gave up 1 base and J gave up 6 bases, with 10 bases separating them. CDR3 size: 13 residues. The CDR3 sequence: CASSLRGSAEAFF. For the CDR3, the DNA is TGTGCCAGCAGCTTGAGGGGCTCGGCTGAAGCTTTCTTT.

The chain uses TRBV6-5 and TRBJ1-1, with D perhaps matching TRBD1 (5 bases). The CDR3 extends over 14 amino acids. The germline V gene has CDR1 MNHEY and CDR2 SVGAGI. With 6 bases removed from V and 1 base from J, the gap between germline ends came to 12 bases. CDR3 amino acids: CASRASQGNTEAFF. The CDR3 DNA is TGTGCCAGCAGAGCAAGTCAGGGGAACACTGAAGCTTTCTTT.

Details on this clone: This sample includes further DNA sequences coding for the same CDR3. The J gene is TRBJ1-3, the V gene TRBV19, with D maybe TRBD1 (5 bases). The length of the CDR3 is 14 residues. Trimming took 7 bases from V and 2 from J, leaving 12 bases between them. Germline loops: CDR1 LNHDA, CDR2 SQIVND (reference sequence). The CDR3 nucleotides read TGTGCCAGTACGGGGGGAGCGGCTGGAAACACCATATATTTT. Translation gives CASTGGAAGNTIYF.

The chain is built from TRBV24-1 and TRBJ2-3; 7 bases line up with TRBD1. Trimming took 0 bases from V and 0 from J; bases not matched to a gene: 2. The CDR3 has 16 residues. Germline CDR1 is KGHDR and CDR2 is SFDVKD. Here the CDR3 reads CATSDLGTASTDTQYF. CDR3 sequence (DNA): TGTGCCACCAGTGATTTGGGGACAGCAAGCACAGATACGCAGTATTTT.

This chain connects TRBV5-6 to TRBJ1-2; possibly TRBD1 for D (6 bases). V lost 5 bases and J lost 7, with 24 bases in between. This CDR3 spans 16 amino acids. Germline CDR1 reads SGHDT; CDR2 reads YYEEEE. The CDR3 DNA sequence: TGTGCCAGCAGTATGGACTGGCCCAGGGGAAGTCGTGGCTACACCTTC. This encodes CASSMDWPRGSRGYTF.

This clone has a count of ten or more. The chain is built from TRBV5-4 and TRBJ2-1; 13 nucleotides align to TRBD2. This CDR3 is built from 15 residues. Losses at the gene ends were 4 bases for V and 6 bases for J; bases not matched to a gene: 4. CDR1 and CDR2 (germline): SGHNT, YYREEE (reference sequence). The CDR3 here is CASSKTSGGANEQFF. Here the CDR3 DNA reads TGTGCCAGCAGCAAAACTAGCGGGGGGGCCAATGAGCAGTTCTTC.

The chain uses TRBV4-2 and TRBJ1-4; 8 bases map to TRBD1. Germline V CDR1 and CDR2: LGHNA, YNFKEQ. Losses at the gene ends were 4 bases for V and 0 bases for J; bases not matched to a gene: 4. This CDR3 region has 16 residues. The CDR3 DNA reads as TGTGCCAGCAGCCTCGGACAGGGAGCAACTAATGAAAAACTGTTTTTT. Translated: CASSLGQGATNEKLFF.

This CDR3 reads CASSPRTGQDTEAFF. Here the CDR3 DNA reads TGTGCCAGCTCACCACGAACAGGACAGGACACTGAAGCTTTCTTT. The V gene is TRBV18, the J gene TRBJ1-1, with TRBD1 identical over 7 bases. With 1 base clipped from V and 3 bases from J, the junction kept 5 bases outside the gene matches. Germline loops: CDR1 KGHSH, CDR2 LQKENI. The CDR3 sequence is 15 residues long.

The J gene is TRBJ2-7, the V gene TRBV5-1, with 9 bases aligning to TRBD1. The germline V gene has CDR1 SGHRS and CDR2 YFSETQ. The CDR3 loop spans 14 amino acids. The V and J ends lost 0 bases and 4 bases, in that order; junction bases with no gene match: 2. The CDR3 here is CASSLAGQGYEQYF. CDR3 in DNA: TGCGCCAGCAGCTTGGCGGGACAGGGTTACGAGCAGTACTTC.

The V call is TRBV5-1, the J call TRBJ2-5; 7 nucleotides line up with TRBD2. Germline CDR1 SGHRS, CDR2 YFSETQ. The CDR3 covers 13 residues. Trimming removed 6 bases from V and 1 base from J; junction bases left unmatched: 3. The CDR3 spells CASTWGGQETQYF. The CDR3 DNA follows: TGCGCCAGCACCTGGGGGGGCCAAGAGACCCAGTACTTC.

The DNA for the CDR3 is TGTGCCAGCACCTTACTGTTTGGGGGACAGGGGACGGGCAATGAGCAGTTCTTC. Translating gives CASTLLFGGQGTGNEQFF. The chain couples TRBV28 to TRBJ2-1; 10 bases agree with TRBD1. The germline CDR1 and CDR2 sequences are MDHEN and SYDVKM. Germline trimming cut 7 bases from V and 6 bases from J; bases unmatched to any gene: 18. The CDR3 sequence is 18 residues long. The entire variable domain, with the rest obtained from reference TRBV28 and TRBJ2-1, is as follows: DVKVTQSSRYLVKRTGEKVFLECVQDMDHENMFWYRQDPGLGLRLIYFSYDVKMKEKGDIPEGYSVSREKKERFSLILESASTNQTSMYLCASTLLFGGQGTGNEQFFGPGTRLTVL.

CDR3 region: CASSLGQDSYGYTF. The DNA of the CDR3 is TGTGCCAGCAGCTTGGGGCAGGATAGCTATGGCTACACCTTC. The rearrangement joins TRBV5-8 to TRBJ1-2; D is undetermined. The V end lost 0 bases, the J end lost 4 bases, and 10 bases lay between the germline ends. The CDR3 covers 14 residues. Germline V gives CDR1 SGHTS, CDR2 YDEGEE.

The gene calls are TRBV6-5 and TRBJ1-3, with D uncertain. The CDR3 runs 11 residues. Per the germline V gene, CDR1 is MNHEY and CDR2 is SVGAGI. Deletions cut 7 bases from V and 4 bases from J, with 5 bases between. The CDR3 loop is CASIQGNTIYF. CDR3 bases: TGTGCCAGCATTCAGGGAAACACCATATATTTT.

The chain recombines TRBV27 with TRBJ1-4; 8 nucleotides match TRBD1. This CDR3 is built from 14 residues. Germline V CDR1 and CDR2: MNHEY, SMNVEV (reference sequence). V shed 8 bases and J 5 bases; nucleotides not matched to a gene: 7. The CDR3 nucleotides are TGTGCCAGCGGACAGGGACCGATGAATGAAAAACTGTTTTTT. Translated: CASGQGPMNEKLFF.

The chain is built from TRBV9 and TRBJ2-4, with TRBD2 matching over 13 bases. This CDR3 contains 15 residues. Germline CDR1 and CDR2: SGDLS and YYNGEE. With V trimmed by 4 bases and J by 7 bases, 5 bases remained unmatched. The CDR3 nucleotides read TGTGCCAGCAGCAACGGACTAGCGGGGGTTAACATTCAGTACTTC. Amino acids: CASSNGLAGVNIQYF.

The V call is TRBV3-1 (or the pseudogene TRBV3-2), the J call TRBJ2-7; possible D gene TRBD2, 6 bases. V was trimmed by 1 base and J by 4 bases, leaving 8 bases between them. Germline CDR1 and CDR2: LGHDT and YNNKEL (reference sequence). The CDR3 spans 13 residues. DNA for the CDR3: TGTGCCAGCAGCCAAGGGGACTCTTACGAGCAGTACGTC. It translates to CASSQGDSYEQYV.

This chain links TRBV3-1 (or the pseudogene TRBV3-2) with TRBJ1-4, with 9 nucleotides matching TRBD1. The trim removed 1 base at V and 5 bases at J, leaving 5 bases unmatched. The CDR3 consists of 16 residues. Germline V CDR1 and CDR2: LGHDT, YNNKEL (reference sequence). The CDR3 DNA reads TGTGCCAGCAGCCAAGGACCGACAGGGGGAAATGAAAAACTGTTTTTT. This encodes CASSQGPTGGNEKLFF.

This clone was counted a single time. The chain links TRBV2 to TRBJ2-1; 10 nucleotides agree with TRBD2. This CDR3 has 15 amino acids. CDR1 SNHLY and CDR2 FYNNEI come from the germline V gene. The V and J ends lost 7 bases and 9 bases, in that order; junction bases with no gene match: 12. CDR3 sequence reads: CASTNLAGGEGEQFF. CDR3 nucleotides: TGTGCCAGCACAAACTTAGCGGGGGGAGAGGGTGAGCAGTTCTTC.

V gene TRBV5-5 combines with J gene TRBJ1-3; D ambiguous. The V end was cut by 2 bases, the J end by 0 bases, with 18 bases between. Germline-derived CDR1 and CDR2 are SGHKS and YYEKEE (reference sequence). The CDR3 contains 18 residues. As DNA, the CDR3 is TGTGCCAGCAGCTTACGCCCGAATTCAGGAAGCTCTGGAAACACCATATATTTT. This translates into CASSLRPNSGSSGNTIYF.

The chain combines TRBV5-1 with TRBJ1-4; 7 positions match TRBD1. The CDR3 consists of 16 residues. In germline, CDR1 is SGHRS, CDR2 YFSETQ. After removal of 4 bases from V and 6 bases from J, the junction contained 12 bases not matched to a gene. The CDR3 sequence: CASSPNAGTVHEKLFF. The CDR3 coding sequence is TGCGCCAGCAGCCCTAACGCCGGGACAGTTCATGAAAAACTGTTTTTT.

The V gene is TRBV12-3 or TRBV12-4, the J gene TRBJ1-1; 9 nucleotides agree with TRBD1. V was clipped by 7 bases and J by 5 bases; unmatched bases: 5. CDR3 length: 13 residues. This chain's CDR3 is CASTDRGRTEAFF. DNA for the CDR3: TGTGCCAGCACTGACAGGGGGAGGACTGAAGCTTTCTTT.

V gene TRBV20-1 combines with J gene TRBJ1-1; TRBD1 might be the D (6 bases). Trimming removed 3 bases at V and 4 bases at J, with 12 bases between. Germline V gene lookup returns CDR1 DFQATT and CDR2 SNEGSKA (reference sequence). The CDR3 loop spans 13 amino acids. CDR3 nucleotides: TGCAGTGCTAGTGACAGGTTGGGCACTGAAGCTTTCTTT. The encoded protein is CSASDRLGTEAFF.

The J gene is TRBJ1-2, the V gene TRBV19; 8 positions agree with TRBD1. Unmatched junction bases numbered 8, after V lost 6 bases and J lost 2 bases. In germline, CDR1 is LNHDA, CDR2 SQIVND (reference sequence). The CDR3 has 15 residues. CDR3 region: CASSLTGAGNYGYTF. The CDR3 coding sequence is TGTGCCAGTAGCCTGACAGGGGCAGGGAACTATGGCTACACCTTC. Full variable domain (missing parts from reference TRBV19 and TRBJ1-2): DGGITQSPKYLFRKEGQNVTLSCEQNLNHDAMYWYRQDPGQGLRLIYYSQIVNDFQKGDIAEGYSVSREKKESFPLTVTSAQKNPTAFYLCASSLTGAGNYGYTFGSGTRLTVV.

This chain connects TRBV29-1 to TRBJ2-5, with 7 bases fitting TRBD2. The junction had 6 bases not matched to a gene; V was cut back by 4 bases and J by 4 bases. Germline V gene lookup returns CDR1 SQVTM and CDR2 ANQGSEA. This CDR3 is built from 13 residues. The CDR3 DNA reads as TGCAGCGTTGTAACTAGCGAAGGAGAGACCCAGTACTTC. Protein product: CSVVTSEGETQYF.

This clone was detected only a few times. This chain uses TRBV5-1 with TRBJ2-3, with no clear D. Trimming took 2 bases from V and 6 from J, leaving 4 bases between them. The germline gives CDR1 SGHRS, CDR2 YFSETQ. CDR3 size: 11 residues. The CDR3 sequence: CASSLQDTQYF. The CDR3 DNA reads TGCGCCAGCAGCTTACAGGATACGCAGTATTTT.

CDR3 protein: CASSEEQPFYGYTF. As DNA, the CDR3 is TGTGCCAGCAGTGAGGAGCAGCCTTTCTATGGCTACACCTTC. The V and J genes are TRBV2 and TRBJ1-2; D gene uncertain. Germline CDR1 reads SNHLY; CDR2 reads FYNNEI. The ends were cut back, 3 bases at V and 4 bases at J, with 12 bases in the middle. CDR3 length: 14 amino acids. Supplemented by reference TRBV2 and TRBJ1-2, the full variable domain reads EPEVTQTPSHQVTQMGQEVILRCVPISNHLYFYWYRQILGQKVEFLVSFYNNEISEKSEIFDDQFSVERPDGSNFTLKIRSTKLEDSAMYFCASSEEQPFYGYTFGSGTRLTVV.

The chain recombines TRBV19 with TRBJ2-1; TRBD1 might be the D (8 bases). CDR1 and CDR2 (germline): LNHDA, SQIVND (reference sequence). This CDR3 region has 15 residues. Between the trimmed V and J ends, which lost 9 bases and 6 bases, there was a span of 21 bases. The CDR3 nucleotides read TGTGCCAGCCAGGGGGGGACAGGAATATCCAATGAGCAGTTCTTC. This codes for CASQGGTGISNEQFF.

This chain links TRBV6-2 or TRBV6-3 with TRBJ2-7, with 12 bases lining up with TRBD1. Germline lookup yields CDR1 MNHEY and CDR2 SVGEGT. V dropped 2 bases and J dropped 4; count of bases not matched to a gene: 3. CDR3 length equals 15 residues. CDR3 in DNA: TGTGCCAGCAGTTACCCGGGACAGGGGGCTTACGAGCAGTACTTC. Its protein is CASSYPGQGAYEQYF.